This T cell receptor beta chain was identified during a study of blood T cell repertoires in COVID-19. Profiled with immunoSEQ multiplex PCR; TCRdb holds only in-frame clones, not every one. Of fewer than 250,000 clones in the sample, 80% to 90% were seen once. The length of the CDR3 is 14 residues. Per germline, CDR1 MNHNY and CDR2 SVGAGI (reference sequence). V lost 5 bases to trimming and J lost 1 base; unmatched junction nucleotides: 4. Material: peripheral blood. The TCR comes from a man between 35 and 55 years old with acute or convalescent COVID-19. This chain joins TRBV6-6 and TRBJ2-5; TRBD2 aligns across 7 bases. The CDR3 loop is CASSNLAAQETQYF. The CDR3 DNA is TGTGCCAGCAGTAATCTAGCGGCCCAAGAGACCCAGTACTTC.